This T cell receptor beta chain was recorded in a study of blood T cell repertoires in COVID-19. Study-level background: Both acute and convalescent COVID-19 samples were obtained from the United States, Italy and Spain.

The assay was immunoSEQ multiplex PCR, and TCRdb's table has in-frame clones only and misses some. In the table there are 200,000 to 250,000 clones, around nine tenths of which are singletons. Unmatched junction bases numbered 3, after V lost 5 bases and J lost 2 bases. CDR1 MRHNA and CDR2 SNTAGT come from the germline V gene. The CDR3 consists of 14 residues. The chain uses TRBV6-4 and TRBJ2-3; 8 bases match TRBD2. The sequence was obtained from a woman younger than 30 who had recovered from COVID-19. The sample comprised peripheral blood. CDR3 in amino acids: CASSSGRYTDTQYF. In DNA form, the CDR3 reads TGTGCCAGCAGTAGCGGGAGATACACAGATACGCAGTATTTT.